This record concerns one T cell receptor beta chain sequence. The antigen remains unidentified. V lost 0 bases and J 10 bases, leaving 12 bases between the germline ends. This CDR3 comprises 13 residues. The V gene's germline CDR1 is MNHEY and CDR2 SVGAGI. This sample stems from a study of Tregs in tolerant kidney transplant recipients. Study-wide findings and caveats: This study did not directly address biological reproducibility. The small number of patients limits these findings pending further validation.

Unstimulated regulatory T cells (CD4+CD25+CD127-), CD4+CD25- non-regulatory cells, CD4 and CD8 cells were FACS-sorted from thawed PBMCs. Thawed PBMCs were rested overnight at 37°C with around 200 IU/ml IL-2 before regulatory T cell sorting. Libraries were prepared by immunoSEQ multiplex PCR; TCRdb keeps only in-frame clonotypes and omits some of them. In the table there are tens of thousands of clones, about 90% of which are singletons. The chain uses TRBV6-5 and TRBJ1-1; D is ambiguous. Sequencing was performed on Tregs from blood. This sequence was found in a human donor in good health. CDR3 amino acids: CASSYSRNGIAFF. The CDR3 DNA follows: TGTGCCAGCAGTTACTCGAGAAACGGAATAGCTTTCTTT.